Listed here is a single T cell receptor (beta chain). Its antigen specificity is not known. No per-base quality is available; no much larger clone lies one base away. The meaning of the sample's time point label: about 28 days (+/-7) after the second vaccine dose. AZD1222 recipients given second doses at about 4 weeks or at about 12 weeks were pooled, since spike-specific TCR depth and breadth were not found to differ between the two schedules. The vaccinee samples were drawn from two UK trials, COV001 and COV002, one of which was a single-blind randomized controlled phase 2/3 trial testing AZD1222 (ChAdOx1 nCoV-19) in healthy adults. For TCRbeta chain sequencing, PBMC samples from trial participants were taken at day 0 and at day 28 after the second dose. The CDR3 regions of human TCRbeta chains were analyzed by immunosequencing. In the source study's methods: Repertoire TCRs were checked for matches against a reference library of SARS-CoV-2-specific TCRs that had been generated using the MIRA antigen-specificity platform. Breadth was defined as the fraction of unique TCRs that were SARS-CoV-2-associated. Depth was defined as the fraction of total T cells that were SARS-CoV-2-associated. Using the MIRA data, each spike-specific TCR was assigned both to the spike region to which the TCR was reactive and to a CD4 or CD8 class. Log10-transformed breadth and depth values were compared by one-way ANOVA with Sidak's multiple comparisons tests. As stored in TCRdb, this immuneACCESS dataset retains in-frame rearrangements with V and J assigned. A fraction of the clones does not appear; measured against another copy, unresolved V genes explain less than half of the discrepancy, and the remainder lacks a known reason. V, J and clone size derive from that table, while D and trimming were established from the DNA sequence. In all, the sample holds about 150,000 clones, and 80% to 95% of those were seen once. About 3.3% of the sample is taken by the ten largest.

CDR1 is given as MNHEY and CDR2 as SVGAGI, both from the germline V gene. The CDR3, from cysteine to phenylalanine, totals 15 residues. The CDR3 DNA has 45 bases and is translated from base 1. V lost 4 bases and J lost 8 bases, and the count of bases not matched to a germline gene is 12. The data are from a study of T cell responses to AZD1222 COVID-19 vaccine (TCRdb year 2021). Background for the entire study: A total of about 240 trial participants underwent TCR sequencing, of whom about 210 received two doses of AZD1222 and about 26 received two doses of the MenACWY control vaccine. Trial participants were enrolled by age into 18-55, 56-69 and 70-plus year subgroups, with 148, 28 and 57 TCR-sequenced participants respectively.

The full study reports these points: Conclusions about previously exposed vaccinees are limited because only six or seven AZD1222 recipients were SARS-CoV-2 seropositive at baseline. Epitopes outside the regions mutated in the B.1.351 and B.1.1.7 variants were reportedly recognized by nearly half of the unique spike-specific TCRs. CD4 TCRs associated with the vaccine covered the entire spike protein, and the dominant responses were in regions 160-218 and 743-854. The 56-69-year group was small, and its depth increase did not reach significance, likely because of low power. Spike-specific TCR breadth and depth rose significantly after two AZD1222 doses compared with day 0 and with MenACWY recipients. Because no samples from the day 14 peak response were available, repertoires could be characterized only after the peak T cell response. Most participants were white British and females outnumbered males, and the authors suggested that clonal diversity may have been underestimated.

The sequences come from peripheral blood, collected 28 days after the second AZD1222 dose. The chain is assembled from TRBV6-5 and TRBJ1-2; the junction holds 8 bases that match TRBD1. The TCR was taken from an adult who received the AZD1222 COVID-19 vaccine. The DNA sequence follows: TGTGCCAGCAGTTTCAACCCCCGCAGGGGGCAGGGCTACACCTTC. Its translation reads: CASSFNPRRGQGYTF.